This T cell receptor beta chain was identified during a study of T cells after yellow fever vaccination. Trimming left V 7 bases short and J 9 bases short, with 22 bases between. CDR1 is SNHLY and CDR2 is FYNNEI in the germline V gene. This CDR3 has 15 residues. TCRdb redid the calling of the 5' RACE reads with MiXCR, one entry per CDR3 protein. Of 450,000 to 550,000 distinct CDR3 sequences in the sample, less than 25% are singletons; the top ten hold roughly a sixth. This clonotype has more than one count but fewer than ten. This sequence originates from a young man who received the YFV17D yellow fever vaccine. V gene TRBV2 combines with J gene TRBJ1-5; D is ambiguous. The sample was PBMCs, taken roughly 20 days after the first yellow fever vaccination. The CDR3 sequence is CASTDSGALSSPQHF. The CDR3 DNA sequence: TGTGCCAGCACCGATAGTGGCGCTTTGAGTTCGCCCCAGCATTTT.